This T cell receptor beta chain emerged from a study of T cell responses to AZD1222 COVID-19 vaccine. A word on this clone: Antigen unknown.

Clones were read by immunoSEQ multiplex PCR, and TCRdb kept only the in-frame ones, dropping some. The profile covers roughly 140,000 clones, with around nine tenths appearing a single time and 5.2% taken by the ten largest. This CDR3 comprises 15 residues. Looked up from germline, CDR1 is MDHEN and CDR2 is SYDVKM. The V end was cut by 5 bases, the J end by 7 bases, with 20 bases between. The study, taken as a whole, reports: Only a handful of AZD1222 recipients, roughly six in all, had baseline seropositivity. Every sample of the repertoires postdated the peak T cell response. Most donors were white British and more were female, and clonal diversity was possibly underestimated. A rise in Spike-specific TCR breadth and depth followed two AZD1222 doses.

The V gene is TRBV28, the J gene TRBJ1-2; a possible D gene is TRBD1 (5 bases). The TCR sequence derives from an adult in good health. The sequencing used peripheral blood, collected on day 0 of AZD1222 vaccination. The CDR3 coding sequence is TGTGCCAGCAGTGGAACGGGACTTCCATGGGGTGGCTACACCTTC. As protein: CASSGTGLPWGGYTF.